This T cell receptor beta chain derives from a study of cytomegalovirus exposure and HLA in healthy donors. General study points: TCR beta sequences reportedly predicted most subjects' HLA-A and HLA-B alleles accurately. In vitro confirmation showed a few CMV-associated chains to be CMV antigen specific. Most of the TCR beta V segments (in an earlier analysis) were productive either about 90% or about 30% of the time.

The PCR employed 60 Vbeta primers together with 13 Jbeta primers. The protocol was immunoSEQ multiplex PCR, while the TCRdb copy is restricted to in-frame clones and leaves out a portion. The table records approximately 100,000 clones, 70% to 85% of them present only once. Germline V gene sequence: CDR1 MDHEN, CDR2 SYDVKM. This CDR3 spans 16 amino acids. The trim removed 3 bases at V and 2 bases at J, leaving 9 bases unmatched. As regards this clone: What it binds is not known.

The sequenced material came from PBMCs. This receptor was obtained from a boy aged 10-17 years in good health and CMV-seronegative. J is TRBJ2-7 and V is TRBV28; 8 bases fit TRBD1. CDR3 nucleotide sequence: TGTGCCAGCAGTTTCTCGGACAGGGAGACTCCCTACGAGCAGTACTTC. Protein sequence: CASSFSDRETPYEQYF.